These 23 T cell receptor beta chains originate from one sample sequenced in a study of blood T cell repertoires in COVID-19. Repertoires were generated with immunoSEQ multiplex PCR, while TCRdb's copy carries only in-frame clones and drops some. This table holds roughly 95,000 clones, about 80% found once. Source material: peripheral blood. These receptors all stem from a man aged 55 to 69 with acute or convalescent COVID-19.

This chain links TRBV5-8 with TRBJ1-2; maybe TRBD1 (5 bases). Per germline, CDR1 SGHTS and CDR2 YDEGEE. Trimming cost V 5 bases and J 7 bases, with 18 bases left between them. The length of the CDR3 is 14 residues. CDR3 in amino acids: CASSSQRSRGGYTF. DNA for the CDR3: TGTGCCAGCAGTTCACAGCGTAGTAGGGGTGGCTACACCTTC.

V usage is TRBV29-1 and J usage is TRBJ2-1; possible D gene TRBD1, 5 bases. Trimming took off 6 bases at V and 2 bases at J, with 11 bases between the two ends. CDR3 length: 13 residues. Germline CDR1 reads SQVTM; CDR2 reads ANQGSEA. CDR3 coding DNA: TGCAGCGTCCCCAGGGAAACCTACAATGAGCAGTTCTTC. It yields the protein CSVPRETYNEQFF.

V usage is TRBV5-1 and J usage is TRBJ2-7, with 9 bases fitting TRBD1. CDR1 is SGHRS, CDR2 YFSETQ, per germline. The J segment lost 6 bases and the V segment lost 4 bases, leaving 8 bases of the junction unmatched. This CDR3 contains 14 residues. The CDR3 here is CASSPGQGLGEQYV. The CDR3 bases are TGCGCCAGCAGCCCTGGACAGGGGTTAGGCGAGCAGTACGTC.

This chain connects TRBV5-6 to TRBJ1-3; the D gene is possibly TRBD1 (6 bases). The CDR3 is made up of 15 amino acids. CDR1 and CDR2 (germline): SGHDT, YYEEEE. The ends were cut back, 1 base at V and 5 bases at J, with 13 bases in the middle. The CDR3 bases are TGTGCCAGCAGCTTGTGGGGGCCGCAGCGAAACACCATATATTTT. It yields the protein CASSLWGPQRNTIYF.

The chain is built from TRBV5-4 and TRBJ1-1; TRBD1 agrees at 7 bases. This CDR3 region has 15 residues. Germline V lookup: CDR1 SGHNT, CDR2 YYREEE (reference sequence). V trimming: 6 bases; J trimming: 1 base; junction bases outside the gene matches: 9. CDR3 region: CASTTNQGGNTEAFF. The DNA for the CDR3 is TGTGCCAGCACAACAAATCAGGGGGGGAACACTGAAGCTTTCTTT.

The rearrangement links TRBV4-2 to TRBJ2-3; D gene uncertain. Deletions cut 4 bases from V and 5 bases from J, with 4 bases between. The germline V gene encodes CDR1 LGHNA and CDR2 YNFKEQ. This CDR3 has 11 amino acids. CDR3 amino acids: CASSLRDTQYF. CDR3 DNA sequence: TGTGCCAGCAGCCTGCGAGATACGCAGTATTTT.

This chain joins TRBV30 and TRBJ1-2; 7 bases align to TRBD1. Trimming cost V 0 bases and J 8 bases; bases outside gene matches: 12. This CDR3 contains 15 residues. Per the germline V gene, CDR1 is GTSNPN and CDR2 is SVGIG (reference sequence). CDR3 bases: TGTGCCTGGAGTGTAAGAGGGGGCGAAGCAGGCGGCTACACCTTC. Translating it yields CAWSVRGGEAGGYTF. Using reference TRBV30 and TRBJ1-2 for the parts outside the CDR3, the full variable domain is SQTIHQWPATLVQPVGSPLSLECTVEGTSNPNLYWYRQAAGRGLQLLFYSVGIGQISSEVPQNLSASRPQDRQFILSSKKLLLSDSGFYLCAWSVRGGEAGGYTFGSGTRLTVV.

This clone was seen a handful of times. The J gene is TRBJ1-6, the V gene TRBV11-2; D gene unclear. Trimming removed 5 bases at V and 7 bases at J, with 6 bases between. The CDR3 contains 12 residues. Germline loops: CDR1 SGHAT, CDR2 FQNNGV. In DNA form, the CDR3 reads TGTGCCAGCAGCCCAGTCAATTCACCCCTCCACTTT. Protein sequence: CASSPVNSPLHF.

The V call is TRBV19, the J call TRBJ2-1; 8 positions agree with TRBD2. Trimming removed 1 base from V and 7 bases from J; junction bases left unmatched: 9. Germline V lookup: CDR1 LNHDA, CDR2 SQIVND (reference sequence). CDR3 length equals 16 residues. CDR3 DNA: TGTGCCAGTAGTATAGGGGGCAGCGGGAGAGGGAATGAGCAGTTCTTC. Its translation: CASSIGGSGRGNEQFF.

The chain joins TRBV4-3 to TRBJ1-1, with TRBD1 as a possible D gene (5 bases). Germline V gives CDR1 LGHNA, CDR2 YSLEER. Trimming shortened V by 2 bases and J by 0 bases, and 7 bases separated the two germline ends. The CDR3 consists of 14 residues. CDR3 DNA sequence: TGCGCCAGCAGCCAAAAGACAGTGAACACTGAAGCTTTCTTT. Translating gives CASSQKTVNTEAFF.

This clone was observed a few times. This rearrangement joins TRBV6-1 to TRBJ1-2; no clear D gene. The germline V and J ends were trimmed by 2 bases and 3 bases, with 4 bases remaining between them. The CDR3 has 12 amino acids. Germline V gene data show CDR1 as MNHNS and CDR2 as SASEGT. CDR3 in amino acids: CASSERDYGYTF. The CDR3 nucleotides read TGTGCCAGCAGTGAACGGGACTATGGCTACACCTTC.

This clone was recorded only once. The chain carries TRBV7-8 and TRBJ2-1, with TRBD2 matching 7 bases. CDR3 size: 14 residues. The trim removed 1 base at V and 9 bases at J, leaving 6 bases unmatched. The germline gives CDR1 SGHVS, CDR2 FQNEAQ. CDR3 nucleotide sequence: TGTGCCAGCAGCTTAGAAAGCGGGATAGGTGAGCAGTTCTTC. Amino acids: CASSLESGIGEQFF.

This clone was found a few times. This chain connects TRBV4-3 to TRBJ2-3, with 8 bases identical to TRBD2. This CDR3 is built from 13 residues. Germline loops: CDR1 LGHNA, CDR2 YSLEER. V trimming: 4 bases; J trimming: 6 bases; junction bases outside the gene matches: 3. This CDR3 reads CASSRGLEDTQYF. The CDR3 DNA reads as TGCGCCAGCAGCCGGGGACTAGAGGATACGCAGTATTTT.

The chain couples TRBV11-2 to TRBJ2-5, with TRBD2 matching 10 bases. Per germline, CDR1 SGHAT and CDR2 FQNNGV. The J segment lost 5 bases and the V segment lost 5 bases, leaving 5 bases of the junction unmatched. CDR3 length equals 14 residues. CDR3 region: CASSPSGRTETQYF. As DNA, the CDR3 is TGTGCCAGCAGCCCTAGCGGGAGAACTGAGACCCAGTACTTC. Full variable domain (rest looked up from reference TRBV11-2 and TRBJ2-5): EAGVAQSPRYKIIEKRQSVAFWCNPISGHATLYWYQQILGQGPKLLIQFQNNGVVDDSQLPKDRFSAERLKGVDSTLKIQPAKLEDSAVYLCASSPSGRTETQYFGPGTRLLVL.

The chain couples TRBV5-4 to TRBJ2-1; tentative D call: TRBD1 (6 bases). The CDR3 has 13 residues. Trimming pared 5 bases from V and 3 bases from J, leaving 9 bases between. The germline gives CDR1 SGHNT, CDR2 YYREEE (reference sequence). The CDR3 sequence: CASRPDSYNEQFF. In nucleotides, the CDR3 is TGTGCCAGCAGACCGGACAGCTACAATGAGCAGTTCTTC.

The chain is built from TRBV9 and TRBJ1-1; maybe TRBD1 (5 bases). Germline loops: CDR1 SGDLS, CDR2 YYNGEE. Between the trimmed V and J ends, which lost 7 bases and 1 base, there was a span of 8 bases. CDR3 length: 12 amino acids. CDR3 nucleotide sequence: TGTGCCAGCCGCGGACAGAACACTGAAGCTTTCTTT. Its translation: CASRGQNTEAFF.

This clone was seen more than once but under ten times. The chain has TRBV6-5 and TRBJ1-5, with a tentative D call TRBD1 (6 bases). Per germline, CDR1 MNHEY and CDR2 SVGAGI. Deletions cut 7 bases from V and 0 bases from J, with 13 bases between. CDR3 length: 15 amino acids. Here the CDR3 DNA reads TGTGCCAGCATGGACAGACCCTATAGCAATCAGCCCCAGCATTTT. Its translation is CASMDRPYSNQPQHF.

The CDR3 spells CAWKTGRNTIYF. In DNA form, the CDR3 reads TGTGCCTGGAAGACAGGGAGAAACACCATATATTTT. The V call is TRBV30, the J call TRBJ1-3; 7 nucleotides agree with TRBD1. The V gene's germline CDR1 is GTSNPN and CDR2 SVGIG (reference sequence). The CDR3 has 12 residues. V was pared by 4 bases and J by 5 bases, with 2 bases of the junction left unmatched.

A few counts support this clone. This chain connects TRBV7-9 to TRBJ1-1, with TRBD1 identical over 7 bases. CDR1 is SEHNR and CDR2 is FQNEAQ in the germline V gene (reference sequence). The CDR3 contains 13 residues. With V trimmed by 2 bases and J by 7 bases, 4 bases remained unmatched. This chain's CDR3 is CASSLLTGIEAFF. The CDR3 coding sequence is TGTGCCAGCAGCTTATTGACAGGGATTGAAGCTTTCTTT.

This clone was detected a few times. The chain joins TRBV4-3 to TRBJ2-1, with D perhaps TRBD2 (6 bases). V dropped 4 bases and J dropped 5 bases, with 15 bases sitting between them. CDR3 length: 15 amino acids. Germline V gives CDR1 LGHNA, CDR2 YSLEER. The CDR3 sequence is CASSPRDFTNNEQFF. CDR3 in DNA: TGCGCCAGCAGCCCCCGGGACTTTACTAACAATGAGCAGTTCTTC.

The chain couples TRBV6-5 to TRBJ2-7; TRBD1 agrees at 8 bases. V lost 2 bases to trimming and J lost 2 bases; unmatched junction nucleotides: 8. Per germline, CDR1 MNHEY and CDR2 SVGAGI. The CDR3 sequence is 16 residues long. The CDR3 bases are TGTGCCAGCAGTTACGGCCCAGGGGGCAACGCCTACGAGCAGTACTTC. Translated, it gives CASSYGPGGNAYEQYF.

This sequence joins TRBV29-1 and TRBJ1-1, with TRBD1 matching over 8 bases. The CDR3 runs 13 residues. Germline V CDR1 and CDR2: SQVTM, ANQGSEA. The V segment lost 4 bases and the J segment 11 bases; nucleotides outside the gene matches: 12. DNA of the CDR3: TGCAGCGTTGTCCTATACAGGGGGGAGCGGGCTTTCTTT. Translation: CSVVLYRGERAFF.

V gene TRBV10-3 combines with J gene TRBJ2-1; TRBD2 agrees at 12 bases. This CDR3 is 13 amino acids long. V shed 11 bases, J shed 6 bases, and the junction held 5 bases outside the gene matches. The germline V gene encodes CDR1 ENHRY and CDR2 SYGVKD. The CDR3 is CASTSGGSNEQFF. As DNA, the CDR3 is TGTGCCTCAACTAGCGGGGGGTCCAATGAGCAGTTCTTC.